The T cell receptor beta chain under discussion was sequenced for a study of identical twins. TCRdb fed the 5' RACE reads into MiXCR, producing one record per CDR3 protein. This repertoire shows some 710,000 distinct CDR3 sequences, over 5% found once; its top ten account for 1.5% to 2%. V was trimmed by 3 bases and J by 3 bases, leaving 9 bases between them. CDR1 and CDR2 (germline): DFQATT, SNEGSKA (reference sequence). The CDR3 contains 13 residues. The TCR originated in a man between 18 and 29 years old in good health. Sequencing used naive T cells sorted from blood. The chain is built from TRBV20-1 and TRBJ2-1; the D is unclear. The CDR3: CSASIAVYNEQFF. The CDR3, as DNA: TGCAGTGCTAGTATCGCCGTCTACAATGAGCAGTTCTTC.